One and the same sample provided the 25 T cell receptor beta chains below, sequenced in a study of response to subunit inactivated influenza vaccine. One entry per CDR3 protein, called by TCRdb with MiXCR from the RT-PCR reads. Here the sample spans about 610,000 distinct CDR3 sequences, 14% being singletons. Sequencing used PBMCs from blood, obtained 12 days after vaccination. All receptors come from a man between 45 and 60 years old who received an inactivated influenza vaccine.

This clonotype was found many times. The V gene is TRBV12-3 or TRBV12-4, the J gene TRBJ2-1; 7 bases line up with TRBD2. CDR3 size: 14 residues. V lost 6 bases, J lost 0 bases, and 2 bases stayed unmatched. This CDR3 is CASSAGDSYNEQFF. The CDR3, as DNA: TGTGCCAGCAGCGCGGGAGACTCCTACAATGAGCAGTTCTTC.

This chain connects TRBV5-1 to TRBJ2-5; 14 bases fit TRBD2. Germline CDR1 reads SGHRS; CDR2 reads YFSETQ. The CDR3 extends over 16 amino acids. Losses at the gene ends were 2 bases for V and 3 bases for J; bases not matched to a gene: 3. Here the CDR3 DNA reads TGCGCCAGCAGCTTAGCGGGACTAGCGGGAGAAGAGACCCAGTACTTC. Residues: CASSLAGLAGEETQYF.

The V and J genes are TRBV4-2 and TRBJ1-5, with D tentatively TRBD1 (6 bases). CDR1 LGHNA and CDR2 YNFKEQ come from the germline V gene. Trimming pared 1 base from V and 3 bases from J, leaving 13 bases between. This CDR3 comprises 16 residues. In nucleotides, the CDR3 is TGTGCCAGCAGCCAAGTTGGGCAGGGGCTCAATCAGCCCCAGCATTTT. Translated, it gives CASSQVGQGLNQPQHF.

V gene TRBV4-2 combines with J gene TRBJ2-3; D call uncertain. Germline V gene data show CDR1 as LGHNA and CDR2 as YNFKEQ. V was clipped by 1 base and J by 6 bases, with 11 bases between them. The CDR3 totals 14 residues. CDR3 in DNA: TGTGCCAGCAGCCAAGCGTCCGGGCCGGATACGCAGTATTTT. Its protein is CASSQASGPDTQYF.

V and J are TRBV15 and TRBJ2-7; TRBD1 agrees at 7 bases. The CDR3 covers 18 residues. V shed 2 bases and J 2 bases; nucleotides not matched to a gene: 15. Germline V gene lookup returns CDR1 LNHNV and CDR2 YYDKDF (reference sequence). The CDR3 DNA follows: TGTGCCACCAGCAGATCAAACCTAGGGACAGCGTCCACCTACGAGCAGTACTTC. Its protein is CATSRSNLGTASTYEQYF.

The gene calls are TRBV7-2 and TRBJ2-3; 9 bases are shared with TRBD1. This CDR3 has 16 amino acids. Unmatched junction bases numbered 8, after V lost 5 bases and J lost 2 bases. Germline V gives CDR1 SGHTA, CDR2 FQGNSA. The CDR3, as DNA: TGTGCCAGCAGCATAGGGACAGGGAGACTCACAGATACGCAGTATTTT. It is translated as CASSIGTGRLTDTQYF.

This clonotype was detected only a few times. This chain joins TRBV6-2 or TRBV6-3 and TRBJ2-3, with 8 positions matching TRBD2. The trim removed 4 bases at V and 3 bases at J, leaving 9 bases unmatched. CDR3 length equals 16 residues. CDR1 is MNHEY and CDR2 is SVGEGT in the germline V gene. The CDR3 DNA follows: TGTGCCAGCAGTTTACAACTAGCGGCCGGGACAGATACGCAGTATTTT. Translating it yields CASSLQLAAGTDTQYF.

This rearrangement joins TRBV14 to TRBJ1-6, with D perhaps TRBD1 (5 bases). The CDR3 length is 14 residues. The V and J ends lost 3 bases and 13 bases respectively, with 16 bases between them. CDR1 SGHDN and CDR2 FVKESK come from the germline V gene. The CDR3: CASSQGTLGNPLHF. CDR3 DNA: TGTGCCAGCAGCCAGGGGACTCTCGGAAATCCCCTCCACTTT.

This clonotype occurred a few times. The J gene is TRBJ2-1, the V gene TRBV15; 10 bases are shared with TRBD2. Germline CDR1 reads LNHNV; CDR2 reads YYDKDF (reference sequence). Germline trimming cut 1 base from V and 4 bases from J; bases unmatched to any gene: 7. The CDR3 extends over 17 amino acids. As DNA, the CDR3 is TGTGCCACCAGCAGAGTCCTAGCGGGAGTAGCGTACAATGAGCAGTTCTTC. This gives the protein CATSRVLAGVAYNEQFF.

This clonotype occurred a few times. The gene calls are TRBV9 and TRBJ2-3; the D is unclear. The germline V gene has CDR1 SGDLS and CDR2 YYNGEE. The CDR3 is made up of 15 amino acids. The germline V and J ends were trimmed by 2 bases and 1 base, with 11 bases remaining between them. CDR3 protein: CASSVGVVGTDTQYF. CDR3 coding DNA: TGTGCCAGCAGCGTCGGCGTCGTGGGCACAGATACGCAGTATTTT. The variable domain in full, with the rest retrieved from reference TRBV9 and TRBJ2-3, is DSGVTQTPKHLITATGQRVTLRCSPRSGDLSVYWYQQSLDQGLQFLIQYYNGEERAKGNILERFSAQQFPDLHSELNLSSLELGDSALYFCASSVGVVGTDTQYFGPGTRLTVL.

The table lists this clonotype with many counts. The V and J genes are TRBV4-1 and TRBJ2-3; 7 bases are shared with TRBD2. Germline trimming cut 0 bases from V and 0 bases from J; bases unmatched to any gene: 18. There are 21 residues in the CDR3. Germline lookup yields CDR1 MGHRA and CDR2 YSYEKL. CDR3 loop: CASSQEVRWGSGAPSTDTQYF. The CDR3, as DNA: TGCGCCAGCAGCCAAGAGGTGAGGTGGGGCAGCGGGGCCCCTAGCACAGATACGCAGTATTTT.

The chain combines TRBV5-1 with TRBJ1-1; 7 bases line up with TRBD1. V lost 0 bases and J lost 1; bases outside the gene matches: 3. CDR1 SGHRS and CDR2 YFSETQ come from the germline V gene. The CDR3 loop spans 15 amino acids. As DNA, the CDR3 is TGCGCCAGCAGCTTGGGAGGGGGCGCGAACACTGAAGCTTTCTTT. The encoded protein is CASSLGGGANTEAFF.

This clonotype showed up many times. The CDR3: CASSLVGRDYEQYF. CDR3 nucleotides: TGTGCCAGCAGCTTAGTGGGACGGGACTACGAGCAGTACTTC. The chain carries TRBV7-9 and TRBJ2-7, with D possibly being TRBD1 or TRBD2 (5 bases each). V gave up 1 base and J gave up 3 bases, with 10 bases separating them. The CDR3 length is 14 residues. Per germline, CDR1 SEHNR and CDR2 FQNEAQ (reference sequence).

The genes are TRBV10-2 and TRBJ2-5; 8 positions match TRBD1. Germline V gives CDR1 WSHSY, CDR2 SAAADI. The V and J ends lost 0 bases and 3 bases, in that order; junction bases with no gene match: 6. CDR3 length: 16 amino acids. The CDR3 nucleotides read TGCGCCAGCAGTGAGTCAAGGACAGGGCAGGAAGAGACCCAGTACTTC. Its translation: CASSESRTGQEETQYF.

The V and J genes are TRBV20-1 and TRBJ2-5; 8 bases map to TRBD1. The V and J ends lost 6 bases and 2 bases, in that order; junction bases with no gene match: 5. Germline V gives CDR1 DFQATT, CDR2 SNEGSKA (reference sequence). CDR3 length: 13 residues. The CDR3 sequence: CSARGRWQETQYF. The CDR3 DNA is TGCAGTGCCAGGGGGCGCTGGCAAGAGACCCAGTACTTC.

This chain uses TRBV20-1 with TRBJ2-7; 9 bases align to TRBD2. Germline CDR1 and CDR2: DFQATT and SNEGSKA (reference sequence). V gave up 6 bases and J gave up 7 bases; unmatched junction bases: 10. The CDR3 is 13 amino acids. The CDR3 reads CSAGGGRGGEQYF. CDR3 sequence (DNA): TGCAGTGCCGGGGGCGGGAGGGGCGGGGAGCAGTACTTC.

This clonotype has more than one count but fewer than ten. V and J are TRBV6-6 and TRBJ1-1; no definite D call. The CDR3 covers 12 residues. V gave up 6 bases and J gave up 11 bases, with 16 bases separating them. The germline CDR1 and CDR2 sequences are MNHNY and SVGAGI (reference sequence). The CDR3 DNA reads as TGTGCCAGCAGAACTCACGGGGAGAGGGCTTTCTTT. Encoded protein: CASRTHGERAFF.

The genes are TRBV6-1 and TRBJ1-4; weak D call: TRBD1 (6 bases). The CDR3 contains 15 residues. CDR1 and CDR2 from the germline V gene are MNHNS and SASEGT. V shed 6 bases and J shed 4 bases, with 15 bases lying between them. The CDR3 nucleotides are TGTGCCAGCAGGCGGTGGGACACTCATAATGAAAAACTGTTTTTT. It is translated as CASRRWDTHNEKLFF.

This clonotype was recorded a few times. V and J are TRBV5-1 and TRBJ2-5; 8 bases line up with TRBD1. The CDR3 totals 16 residues. Germline values: CDR1 SGHRS, CDR2 YFSETQ. V was clipped by 4 bases and J by 7 bases; unmatched bases: 15. The CDR3 protein is CASSQGTGSETRTQYF. CDR3 bases: TGCGCCAGCAGCCAAGGGACAGGTTCTGAAACGAGGACCCAGTACTTC.

V and J are TRBV7-2 and TRBJ1-4; weak D call: TRBD1 (6 bases). The V end was cut by 6 bases, the J end by 8 bases, with 13 bases between. Germline V gene lookup returns CDR1 SGHTA and CDR2 FQGNSA. This CDR3 comprises 13 residues. The CDR3 loop reads CASSLFTGEKLFF. The CDR3 DNA reads as TGTGCCAGCAGTCTTTTCACAGGGGAAAAACTGTTTTTT.

This clonotype was observed at least ten times. The genes are TRBV7-2 and TRBJ2-5, with D perhaps matching TRBD1 (5 bases). Trimming removed 7 bases at V and 2 bases at J, with 11 bases between. This CDR3 comprises 13 residues. CDR1 is SGHTA, CDR2 FQGNSA, per germline. In DNA, the CDR3 is TGTGCCAGCAACCCGACAGTACAAGAGACCCAGTACTTC. The encoded protein is CASNPTVQETQYF.

J is TRBJ1-1 and V is TRBV6-1, with a possible D match to TRBD1 (5 bases). V lost 6 bases and J 2 bases, leaving 10 bases between the germline ends. The germline V gene encodes CDR1 MNHNS and CDR2 SASEGT. The CDR3 runs 13 residues. CDR3 residues: CASRMGVNTEAFF. The CDR3 region has the DNA TGTGCCAGCAGGATGGGGGTTAACACTGAAGCTTTCTTT.

This clonotype was detected a few times. V usage is TRBV7-2 and J usage is TRBJ1-1; 7 nucleotides line up with TRBD1. Germline trimming cut 1 base from V and 11 bases from J; bases unmatched to any gene: 4. CDR1 is SGHTA and CDR2 is FQGNSA in the germline V gene. CDR3 length: 12 amino acids. The CDR3 here is CASSLETGDAFF. The CDR3 region has the DNA TGTGCCAGCAGCTTAGAAACAGGGGACGCTTTCTTT.

This clonotype occurred a few times. The gene calls are TRBV7-9 and TRBJ2-3, with D maybe TRBD1 (6 bases). The CDR3 length is 14 residues. Trimming removed 5 bases from V and 2 bases from J, with 11 bases in between. CDR1 is SEHNR, CDR2 FQNEAQ, per germline (reference sequence). CDR3 DNA sequence: TGTGCCAGCAGCCCACAGGGAACCACAGATACGCAGTATTTT. Its protein is CASSPQGTTDTQYF.

J is TRBJ2-1 and V is TRBV27; D may correspond to TRBD1 or TRBD2 (6 bases each). Germline V lookup: CDR1 MNHEY, CDR2 SMNVEV (reference sequence). V was trimmed by 4 bases and J by 6 bases, leaving 13 bases between them. The CDR3 consists of 14 residues. The CDR3 protein is CASSSLGGGNEQFF. CDR3 DNA sequence: TGTGCCAGCAGTTCCCTAGGAGGGGGCAATGAGCAGTTCTTC.